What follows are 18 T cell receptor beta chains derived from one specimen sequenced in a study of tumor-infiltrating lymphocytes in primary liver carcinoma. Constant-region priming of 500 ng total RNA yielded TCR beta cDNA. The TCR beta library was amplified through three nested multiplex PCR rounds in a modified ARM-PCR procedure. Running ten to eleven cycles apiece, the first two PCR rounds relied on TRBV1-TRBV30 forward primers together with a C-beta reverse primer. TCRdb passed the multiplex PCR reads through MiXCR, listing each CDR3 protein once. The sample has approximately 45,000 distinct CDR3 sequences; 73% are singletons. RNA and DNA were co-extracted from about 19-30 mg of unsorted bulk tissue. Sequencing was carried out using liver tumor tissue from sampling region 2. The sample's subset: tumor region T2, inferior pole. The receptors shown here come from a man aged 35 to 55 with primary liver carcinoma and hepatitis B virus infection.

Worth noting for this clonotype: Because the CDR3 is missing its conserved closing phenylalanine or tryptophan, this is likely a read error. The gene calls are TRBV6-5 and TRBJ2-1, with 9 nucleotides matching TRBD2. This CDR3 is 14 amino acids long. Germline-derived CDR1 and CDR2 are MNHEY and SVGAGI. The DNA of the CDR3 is TGTGTCAGCAGTCGACTAGCGGATTACATTGAGCAGTTCCTC. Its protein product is CVSSRLADYIEQFL.

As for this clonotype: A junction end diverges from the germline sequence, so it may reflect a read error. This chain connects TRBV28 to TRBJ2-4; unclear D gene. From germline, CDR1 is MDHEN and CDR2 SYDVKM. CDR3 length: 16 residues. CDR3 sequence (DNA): TGTGCCAGCAGCGATCAAGAGCCCATAGCCAATAACATTCAGTATTTC. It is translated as CASSDQEPIANNIQYF.

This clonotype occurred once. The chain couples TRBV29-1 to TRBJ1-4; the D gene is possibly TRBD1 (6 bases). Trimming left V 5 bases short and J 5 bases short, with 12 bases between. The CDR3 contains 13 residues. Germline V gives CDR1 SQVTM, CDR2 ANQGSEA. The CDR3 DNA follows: TGCAGCGTTAGTCGGGGGCGGAATGAAAAACTGTTTTTT. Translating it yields CSVSRGRNEKLFF.

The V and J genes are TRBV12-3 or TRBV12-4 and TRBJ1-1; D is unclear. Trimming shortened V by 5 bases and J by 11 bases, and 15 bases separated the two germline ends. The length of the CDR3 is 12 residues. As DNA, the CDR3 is TGTGCCAGCAGTCATGAAGGAGGATCGGCTTTCTTT. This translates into CASSHEGGSAFF.

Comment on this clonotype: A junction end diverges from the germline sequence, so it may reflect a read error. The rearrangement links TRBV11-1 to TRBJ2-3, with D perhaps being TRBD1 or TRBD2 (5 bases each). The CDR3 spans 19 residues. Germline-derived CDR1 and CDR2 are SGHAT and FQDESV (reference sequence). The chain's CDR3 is CAGSSGGSSVGAHTDMQYF. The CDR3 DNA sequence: TGTGCCGGCAGCTCTGGGGGAAGCTCTGTTGGAGCCCACACAGATATGCAGTATTTT. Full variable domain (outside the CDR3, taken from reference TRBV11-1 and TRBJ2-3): EAEVAQSPRYKITEKSQAVAFWCDPISGHATLYWYRQILGQGPELLVQFQDESVVDDSQLPKDRFSAERLKGVDSTLKIQPAELGDSAMYLCAGSSGGSSVGAHTDMQYFGPGTRLTVL.

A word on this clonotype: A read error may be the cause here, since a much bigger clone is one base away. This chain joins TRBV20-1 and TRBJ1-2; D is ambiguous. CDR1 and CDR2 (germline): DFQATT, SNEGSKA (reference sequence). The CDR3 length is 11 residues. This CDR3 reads CSAPMAHGCTF. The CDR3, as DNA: TGCAGTGCTCCTATGGCTCATGGCTGCACCTTC.

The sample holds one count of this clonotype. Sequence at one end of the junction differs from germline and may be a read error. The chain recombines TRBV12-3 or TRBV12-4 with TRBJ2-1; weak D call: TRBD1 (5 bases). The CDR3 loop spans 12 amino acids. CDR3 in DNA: TGTGTCAGCACCCTAGGGGTCAATGAACAATTCTTT. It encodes CVSTLGVNEQFF.

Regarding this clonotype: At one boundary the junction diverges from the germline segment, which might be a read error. CDR3 sequence (DNA): TGTGCCATCAGTGTATCCCAATTGGCGGATGGCAACACCTTC. It yields the protein CAISVSQLADGNTF. The gene calls are TRBV10-3 and TRBJ1-2, with unresolved D. This CDR3 comprises 14 residues. The germline V gene has CDR1 ENHRY and CDR2 SYGVKD.

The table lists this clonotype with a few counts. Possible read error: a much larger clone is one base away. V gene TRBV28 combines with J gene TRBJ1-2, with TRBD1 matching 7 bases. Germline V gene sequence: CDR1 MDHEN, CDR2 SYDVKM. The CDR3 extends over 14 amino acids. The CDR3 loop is CTSSPTDRVAGYTF. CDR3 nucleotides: TGTACCAGCAGTCCAACTGACAGGGTGGCTGGCTACACCTTC.

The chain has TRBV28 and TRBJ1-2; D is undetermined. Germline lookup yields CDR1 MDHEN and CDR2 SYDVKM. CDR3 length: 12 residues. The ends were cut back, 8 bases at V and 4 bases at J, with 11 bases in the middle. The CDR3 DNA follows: TGTGCCAGCTTAGAAGAGACCTATGGCTACACCTTC. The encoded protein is CASLEETYGYTF.

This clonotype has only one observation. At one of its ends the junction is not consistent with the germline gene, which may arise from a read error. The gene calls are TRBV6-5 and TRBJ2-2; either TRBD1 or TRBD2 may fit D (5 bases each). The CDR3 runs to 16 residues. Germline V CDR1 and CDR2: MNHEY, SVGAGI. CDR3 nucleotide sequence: TGTGCCAGCAGTCGAGGCCCCGATGAGGGGACCGGGGAGCTATTTTTT. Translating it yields CASSRGPDEGTGELFF.

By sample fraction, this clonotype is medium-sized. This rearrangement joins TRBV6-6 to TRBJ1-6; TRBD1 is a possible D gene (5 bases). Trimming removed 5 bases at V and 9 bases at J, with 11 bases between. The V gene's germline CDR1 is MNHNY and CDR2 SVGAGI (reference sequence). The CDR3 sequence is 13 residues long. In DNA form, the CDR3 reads TGTGCCAGCAGTAATACAGGAATTTCACCCCTCCACTTT. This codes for CASSNTGISPLHF.

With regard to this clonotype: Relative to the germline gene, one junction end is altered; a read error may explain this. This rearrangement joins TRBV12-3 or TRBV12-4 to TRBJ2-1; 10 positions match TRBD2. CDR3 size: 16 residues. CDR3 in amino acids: CASCLHALAGDNEQFF. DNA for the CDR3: TGTGCCAGCTGTTTACATGCGCTAGCGGGGGACAATGAGCAGTTCTTC.

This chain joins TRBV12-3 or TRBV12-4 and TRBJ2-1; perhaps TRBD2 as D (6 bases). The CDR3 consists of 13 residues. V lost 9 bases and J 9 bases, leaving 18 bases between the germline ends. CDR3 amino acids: CARSPRGRGEQFF. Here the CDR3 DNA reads TGTGCCAGGAGCCCCAGAGGGCGGGGTGAGCAGTTCTTC.

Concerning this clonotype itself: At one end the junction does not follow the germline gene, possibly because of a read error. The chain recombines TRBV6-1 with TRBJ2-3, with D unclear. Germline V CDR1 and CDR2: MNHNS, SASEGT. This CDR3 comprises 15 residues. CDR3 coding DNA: TGTGCCAGCACGGTAGCAGTTGTCTCCACAGATACACAGTATTTT. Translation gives CASTVAVVSTDTQYF.

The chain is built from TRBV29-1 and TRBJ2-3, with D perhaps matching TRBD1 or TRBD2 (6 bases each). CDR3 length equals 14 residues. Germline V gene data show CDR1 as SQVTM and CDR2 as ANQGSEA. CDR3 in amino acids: CSVSVTGASDTQYF. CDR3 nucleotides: TGCAGTGTTTCCGTGACGGGGGCGTCAGATACGCAGTATTTT.

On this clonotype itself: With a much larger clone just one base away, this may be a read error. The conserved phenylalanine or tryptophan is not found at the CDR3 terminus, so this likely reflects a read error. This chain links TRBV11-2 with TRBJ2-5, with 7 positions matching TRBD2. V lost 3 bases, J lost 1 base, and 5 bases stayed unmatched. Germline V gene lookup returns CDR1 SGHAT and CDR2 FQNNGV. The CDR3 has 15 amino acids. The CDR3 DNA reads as TGTGCCAGCAGCTTGGGACGGACTAGCCAAGAGACCCAGTACCCC. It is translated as CASSLGRTSQETQYP.

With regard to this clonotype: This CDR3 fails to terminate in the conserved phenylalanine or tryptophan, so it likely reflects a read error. The CDR3 loop reads CASSIQAGVGTDTQYL. The DNA of the CDR3 is TGTGCCAGCAGCATACAAGCGGGAGTCGGCACAGATACACAGTATTTA. The chain joins TRBV11-2 to TRBJ2-3, with 8 bases that match TRBD2. The CDR3 runs to 16 residues. The V gene's germline CDR1 is SGHAT and CDR2 FQNNGV.